The next 31 T cell receptor beta chains were all read from a single sample in a study of T cell repertoires in cytomegalovirus infection. Each CDR3 protein gets one entry after TCRdb re-called the reads with MiXCR. Of 35,000 to 55,000 distinct CDR3 sequences in the sample, approximately 20% were seen once. Antigens for these TCRs are unknown. This specimen consisted of CD8+ T cells from cultured PBMCs, obtained from culture after CMV antigen stimulation. The receptors were sampled from a human donor in good health (CMV status not recorded). Some clones in this sample may be carry-over from other donors' samples.

The rearrangement links TRBV19 to TRBJ2-7, with D unresolved. The CDR3 contains 13 residues. The ends were cut back, 1 base at V and 6 bases at J, with 10 bases in the middle. CDR1 is LNHDA and CDR2 is SQIVND in the germline V gene (reference sequence). The CDR3 here is CASSIAPGGEQYF. The CDR3 DNA sequence: TGTGCCAGTAGTATAGCCCCGGGCGGCGAGCAGTACTTC.

This clonotype was seen a few times. The J gene is TRBJ1-2, the V gene TRBV24-1, with 7 bases identical to TRBD1. The germline CDR1 and CDR2 sequences are KGHDR and SFDVKD. The V segment lost 3 bases and the J segment 7 bases; nucleotides outside the gene matches: 4. The CDR3 sequence is 13 residues long. CDR3 region: CATSDLDRAGYTF. CDR3 DNA: TGTGCCACCAGTGATCTTGACAGGGCTGGCTACACCTTC.

V gene TRBV20-1 combines with J gene TRBJ1-2, with 8 bases that match TRBD1. V trimming: 1 base; J trimming: 6 bases; junction bases outside the gene matches: 7. The CDR3 contains 14 residues. CDR1 and CDR2 from the germline V gene are DFQATT and SNEGSKA (reference sequence). Here the CDR3 DNA reads TGCAGTGCTAGAGCGGTTCAGGGGGCAAATGGCTACACCTTC. This encodes CSARAVQGANGYTF.

This chain joins TRBV15 and TRBJ1-1, with 7 bases identical to TRBD1. CDR1 is LNHNV and CDR2 is YYDKDF in the germline V gene (reference sequence). The CDR3 is made up of 15 amino acids. The V gene end was trimmed by 0 bases and the J gene end by 4 bases; junction bases not matched to a gene: 5. CDR3 residues: CATSRDRQGVTEAFF. CDR3 DNA sequence: TGTGCCACCAGCAGAGACCGACAGGGCGTCACTGAAGCTTTCTTT.

This clonotype was detected ten times or more. The rearrangement links TRBV2 to TRBJ2-2; 7 nucleotides match TRBD1. CDR1 is SNHLY, CDR2 FYNNEI, per germline. V shed 4 bases and J 2 bases; nucleotides not matched to a gene: 7. The CDR3 extends over 16 amino acids. The CDR3 nucleotides read TGTGCCAGCAGTGCTGGGGACAGAGGTAACACCGGGGAGCTGTTTTTT. This translates into CASSAGDRGNTGELFF.

The chain links TRBV2 to TRBJ2-3; 8 bases line up with TRBD2. The CDR3 consists of 14 residues. Germline assignment: CDR1 SNHLY and CDR2 FYNNEI. V shed 7 bases and J 1 base; nucleotides not matched to a gene: 4. The CDR3: CASTGGTGTDTQYF. The CDR3 nucleotides are TGTGCCAGCACGGGGGGGACCGGCACAGATACGCAGTATTTT.

In its sample, this clonotype was seen a few times. The chain couples TRBV27 to TRBJ1-5, with 12 bases identical to TRBD1. The CDR3 contains 17 residues. The V gene's germline CDR1 is MNHEY and CDR2 SMNVEV (reference sequence). The V segment lost 5 bases and the J segment 0 bases; nucleotides outside the gene matches: 5. CDR3 nucleotide sequence: TGTGCCAGCAGTATGGGACAGGGGGCGCGTAGCAATCAGCCCCAGCATTTT. It specifies CASSMGQGARSNQPQHF.

As to this clonotype: This may be a read error, as it is one base from a much larger clone. This chain links TRBV6-2 or TRBV6-3 with TRBJ1-2, with D perhaps matching TRBD1 (6 bases). The CDR3 runs to 14 residues. CDR1 is MNHEY, CDR2 SVGEGT, per germline. CDR3 in amino acids: CVSSWNRESYGYTF. CDR3 coding DNA: TGTGTCAGCAGTTGGAACAGGGAATCCTATGGCTACACCTTC.

The V call is TRBV12-3 or TRBV12-4, the J call TRBJ2-2; D not resolved. Trimming took off 10 bases at V and 11 bases at J, with 14 bases between the two ends. The CDR3 extends over 11 amino acids. The CDR3 sequence is CATTQGLELFF. The CDR3 bases are TGTGCCACCACCCAAGGGCTAGAGCTGTTTTTT.

This clonotype occurred many times. V gene TRBV5-6 combines with J gene TRBJ2-5; D call uncertain. CDR3 length: 16 residues. V was trimmed by 0 bases and J by 1 base, leaving 13 bases between them. Germline-derived CDR1 and CDR2 are SGHDT and YYEEEE. For the CDR3, the DNA is TGTGCCAGCAGCTTGGCCCACGGATTGCTCCAAGAGACCCAGTACTTC. Its translation is CASSLAHGLLQETQYF.

This clonotype was seen more than once but under ten times. This chain joins TRBV28 and TRBJ1-2; D is uncertain. Trimming cost V 2 bases and J 2 bases, with 9 bases left between them. CDR3 length: 14 residues. Germline values: CDR1 MDHEN, CDR2 SYDVKM. The DNA for the CDR3 is TGTGCCAGCAGTTTAAACCGACCGAACTATGGCTACACCTTC. Its translation: CASSLNRPNYGYTF.

This clonotype was picked up many times. The genes are TRBV19 and TRBJ2-6; no clear D gene. The V gene lost 6 bases and the J gene lost 2 bases, with 8 bases spanning the gap. Germline lookup yields CDR1 LNHDA and CDR2 SQIVND (reference sequence). The CDR3 runs 14 residues. As DNA, the CDR3 is TGTGCCAGTAGACAAAGTCCTGGGGCCAACGTCCTGACTTTC. It codes for CASRQSPGANVLTF. The full variable domain, its missing parts supplied by reference TRBV19 and TRBJ2-6, is DGGITQSPKYLFRKEGQNVTLSCEQNLNHDAMYWYRQDPGQGLRLIYYSQIVNDFQKGDIAEGYSVSREKKESFPLTVTSAQKNPTAFYLCASRQSPGANVLTFGAGSRLTVL.

This clonotype was seen a handful of times. J is TRBJ1-5 and V is TRBV19; D gene unclear. The CDR3 extends over 14 amino acids. V was trimmed by 2 bases and J by 5 bases, leaving 10 bases between them. Germline CDR1 reads LNHDA; CDR2 reads SQIVND (reference sequence). CDR3 loop: CASSISGGYQPQHF. The CDR3, as DNA: TGTGCCAGTAGTATATCAGGAGGATATCAGCCCCAGCATTTT.

This clonotype has ten or more counts. V is TRBV7-9 and J is TRBJ2-7, with D hard to call. Germline lookup yields CDR1 SEHNR and CDR2 FQNEAQ (reference sequence). The CDR3 totals 18 residues. V dropped 2 bases and J dropped 5 bases, with 25 bases sitting between them. CDR3 sequence: CASSLKDLAPTPVDEQYF. The DNA of the CDR3 is TGTGCCAGCAGCTTAAAGGATTTGGCGCCGACCCCTGTCGACGAGCAGTACTTC.

V and J are TRBV18 and TRBJ1-2, with D maybe TRBD1 (5 bases). Looked up from germline, CDR1 is KGHSH and CDR2 is LQKENI. Trimming cost V 4 bases and J 10 bases, with 13 bases left between them. The CDR3 is made up of 12 amino acids. CDR3 amino acids: CASSQMGQDYTF. The CDR3 coding sequence is TGTGCCAGCTCACAAATGGGGCAGGACTACACCTTC.

This clonotype was recorded a few times. The chain employs TRBV11-2 and TRBJ2-5; tentative D call: TRBD2 (6 bases). CDR3 length: 13 amino acids. Germline V gives CDR1 SGHAT, CDR2 FQNNGV. Trimming stripped 1 base from V and 9 bases from J, with 12 bases between. CDR3 nucleotides: TGTGCCAGCAGCTTAGGGGTGTGGGGGGCCCAGTACTTC. Its translation: CASSLGVWGAQYF.

At least ten counts were recorded for this clonotype. The rearrangement uses TRBV20-1 and TRBJ2-7; 7 bases agree with TRBD1. J lost 5 bases, V lost 3 bases, and 10 bases had no gene match. This CDR3 is built from 14 residues. The germline V gene has CDR1 DFQATT and CDR2 SNEGSKA (reference sequence). The CDR3 loop reads CSASIPTGIHEQYF. CDR3 nucleotides: TGCAGTGCTAGTATCCCGACAGGGATCCACGAGCAGTACTTC.

This chain joins TRBV20-1 and TRBJ1-1, with D maybe TRBD1 (5 bases). The V and J ends lost 5 bases and 3 bases respectively, with 19 bases between them. CDR3 length equals 15 residues. In germline, CDR1 is DFQATT, CDR2 SNEGSKA (reference sequence). This chain's CDR3 is CSARTLGTQDTEAFF. The CDR3 DNA sequence: TGCAGTGCTCGCACTTTAGGGACGCAGGACACTGAAGCTTTCTTT.

The table lists this clonotype with a few counts. This chain links TRBV20-1 with TRBJ2-7, with D maybe TRBD1 (6 bases). CDR3 length equals 15 residues. V was pared by 0 bases and J by 1 base, with 13 bases between. Per the germline V gene, CDR1 is DFQATT and CDR2 is SNEGSKA (reference sequence). The CDR3 region is CSARDREGGSYEQYF. In DNA, the CDR3 is TGCAGTGCTAGAGATCGAGAAGGGGGTTCCTACGAGCAGTACTTC.

The sample holds many counts of this clonotype. The chain recombines TRBV6-2 or TRBV6-3 with TRBJ2-7; D might be TRBD1 (6 bases). The CDR3 totals 14 residues. Germline V gene sequence: CDR1 MNHEY, CDR2 SVGEGT. The germline V and J ends were trimmed by 0 bases and 5 bases, with 11 bases remaining between them. The CDR3 sequence is CASSYSGGYNEQYF. The CDR3 DNA is TGTGCCAGCAGTTACTCTGGGGGCTATAACGAGCAGTACTTC.

This clonotype was seen more than once but under ten times. The chain employs TRBV7-6 and TRBJ2-5, with 7 bases fitting TRBD2. The V gene's germline CDR1 is SGHVS and CDR2 FNYEAQ. Unmatched junction bases numbered 11, after V lost 6 bases and J lost 7 bases. The CDR3 length is 14 residues. The DNA for the CDR3 is TGTGCCAGCAGGTCCGGGACTACCTTGGGGACCCAGTACTTC. Translated, it gives CASRSGTTLGTQYF.

This clonotype was counted many times. The gene calls are TRBV7-9 and TRBJ2-1, with 7 bases that match TRBD2. The CDR3 totals 18 residues. Looked up from germline, CDR1 is SEHNR and CDR2 is FQNEAQ (reference sequence). V shed 5 bases, J shed 0 bases, and the junction held 13 bases outside the gene matches. The CDR3 region is CASSPPRVAGDSYNEQFF. The DNA for the CDR3 is TGTGCCAGCAGCCCACCTCGGGTAGCGGGCGACTCCTACAATGAGCAGTTCTTC.

In this sample, this clonotype turned up many times. The rearrangement links TRBV5-6 to TRBJ1-1; 7 nucleotides align to TRBD1. The CDR3 sequence is 16 residues long. Trimming took 3 bases from V and 1 from J; bases not matched to a gene: 9. CDR1 and CDR2 from the germline V gene are SGHDT and YYEEEE. The CDR3 sequence is CASSSNPGQRNTEAFF. CDR3 DNA sequence: TGTGCCAGCAGCTCTAACCCGGGACAGAGGAACACTGAAGCTTTCTTT.

The rearrangement uses TRBV9 and TRBJ1-1; perhaps TRBD1 as D (5 bases). The germline V gene has CDR1 SGDLS and CDR2 YYNGEE. Between the trimmed V and J ends, which lost 3 bases and 2 bases, there was a span of 14 bases. The CDR3 is 15 residues long. The CDR3 protein is CASSARALPNTEAFF. The CDR3 DNA sequence: TGTGCCAGCAGCGCCAGGGCCTTACCCAACACTGAAGCTTTCTTT. Looking up the rest from reference TRBV9 and TRBJ1-1 gives the full variable domain: DSGVTQTPKHLITATGQRVTLRCSPRSGDLSVYWYQQSLDQGLQFLIQYYNGEERAKGNILERFSAQQFPDLHSELNLSSLELGDSALYFCASSARALPNTEAFFGQGTRLTVV.

This clonotype has ten or more counts. V gene TRBV18 combines with J gene TRBJ2-7; TRBD1 is a possible D gene (5 bases). This CDR3 is 14 amino acids long. V gave up 2 bases and J gave up 4 bases, with 12 bases separating them. CDR1 is KGHSH and CDR2 is LQKENI in the germline V gene. The CDR3 sequence: CASSPERTTYEQYF. The CDR3 DNA sequence: TGTGCCAGCTCACCAGAAAGGACAACATACGAGCAGTACTTC.

This clonotype was seen a handful of times. V and J are TRBV5-6 and TRBJ2-1; a weak D match, TRBD2 (6 bases). This CDR3 has 16 amino acids. Deletions cut 4 bases from V and 4 bases from J, with 18 bases between. Germline CDR1 and CDR2: SGHDT and YYEEEE. The CDR3 DNA follows: TGTGCCAGCAGCCTGAACCCCCGGGACTTATACAATGAGCAGTTCTTC. Its translation: CASSLNPRDLYNEQFF. The variable domain in full, completed from reference TRBV5-6 and TRBJ2-1, reads DAGVTQSPTHLIKTRGQQVTLRCSPKSGHDTVSWYQQALGQGPQFIFQYYEEEERQRGNFPDRFSGHQFPNYSSELNVNALLLGDSALYLCASSLNPRDLYNEQFFGPGTRLTVL.

The rearrangement uses TRBV7-7 and TRBJ2-1; perhaps D is TRBD1 or TRBD2 (5 bases each). CDR3 length equals 13 residues. V gave up 5 bases and J gave up 6 bases, with 11 bases separating them. Germline CDR1 and CDR2: SSHAT and FNYEAQ (reference sequence). DNA for the CDR3: TGTGCCAGCAGCCTAGGGGAGCTCAATGAGCAGTTCTTC. This gives the protein CASSLGELNEQFF.

The chain couples TRBV6-2 or TRBV6-3 to TRBJ2-3; D possibly matches TRBD1 or TRBD2 (5 bases each). CDR3 length: 15 amino acids. Germline CDR1 reads MNHEY; CDR2 reads SVGEGT. Trimming took off 5 bases at V and 4 bases at J, with 16 bases between the two ends. Here the CDR3 reads CASSPMGVGADTQYF. DNA for the CDR3: TGTGCCAGCAGTCCCATGGGGGTGGGGGCAGATACGCAGTATTTT.

This clonotype qualifies as medium-sized. This chain uses TRBV7-8 with TRBJ2-3, with 10 positions matching TRBD2. CDR1 and CDR2 (germline): SGHVS, FQNEAQ. The CDR3 spans 16 residues. After removal of 4 bases from V and 2 bases from J, the junction contained 6 bases not matched to a gene. The CDR3 reads CASSYGLAENTDTQYF. The CDR3 nucleotides are TGTGCCAGCAGCTATGGACTAGCGGAGAACACAGATACGCAGTATTTT.

This clonotype was seen many times. The CDR3 DNA reads as TGCAGTGCTAGAGGGCCGGGACTAGCGACAACTGGGGCCAACGTCCTGACTTTC. Translation gives CSARGPGLATTGANVLTF. This chain joins TRBV20-1 and TRBJ2-6, with TRBD2 matching over 10 bases. The CDR3 is made up of 18 amino acids. With V trimmed by 1 base and J by 2 bases, 8 bases remained unmatched. Germline V lookup: CDR1 DFQATT, CDR2 SNEGSKA (reference sequence).

This clonotype was seen only a few times. The chain has TRBV4-1 and TRBJ2-4; TRBD2 matches 7 bases. V lost 0 bases to trimming and J lost 2 bases; unmatched junction nucleotides: 7. In germline, CDR1 is MGHRA, CDR2 YSYEKL. The CDR3 spans 17 residues. The CDR3 DNA reads TGCGCCAGCAGCCAAGAGAGGGCGGGAGAGACCAAAAACATTCAGTACTTC. Protein sequence: CASSQERAGETKNIQYF.